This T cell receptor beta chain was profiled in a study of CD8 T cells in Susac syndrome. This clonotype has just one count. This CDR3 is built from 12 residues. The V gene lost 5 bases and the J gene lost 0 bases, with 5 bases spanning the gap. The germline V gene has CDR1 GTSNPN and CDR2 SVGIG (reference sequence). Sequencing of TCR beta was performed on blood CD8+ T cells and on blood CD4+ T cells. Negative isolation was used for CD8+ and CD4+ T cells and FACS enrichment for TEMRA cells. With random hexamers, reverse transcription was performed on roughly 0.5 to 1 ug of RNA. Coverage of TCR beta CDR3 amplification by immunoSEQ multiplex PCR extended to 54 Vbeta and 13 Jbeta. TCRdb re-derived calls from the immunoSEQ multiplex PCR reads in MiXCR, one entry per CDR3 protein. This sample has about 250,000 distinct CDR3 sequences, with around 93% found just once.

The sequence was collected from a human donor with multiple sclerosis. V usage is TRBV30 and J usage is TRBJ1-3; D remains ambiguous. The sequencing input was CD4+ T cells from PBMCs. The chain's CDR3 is CAWGSSGNTIYF. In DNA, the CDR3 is TGTGCCTGGGGGAGCTCTGGAAACACCATATATTTT.